This is a list of T cell receptor beta chains from one sample in a study of monozygotic twins with inflammatory bowel disease. One entry per CDR3 protein, without DNA, is what TCRdb gives after re-calling the 5' RACE reads. The sample table sets out about 150,000 distinct CDR3 sequences. Material for sequencing was blood. The receptors stem from a human donor with ulcerative colitis or Crohn's disease, or a healthy co-twin of an affected twin (not recorded which). The CDR3 runs from the conserved cysteine through the conserved F or W.

v_call: TRBV27; j_call: TRBJ1-4; cdr3_aa: CASRTSATNEKLFF
v_call: TRBV7-2; j_call: TRBJ1-1; cdr3_aa: CASSLVVQNTEAFF
v_call: TRBV15; j_call: TRBJ1-1; cdr3_aa: CATSRLTGGTEAFF
v_call: TRBV12-3/TRBV12-4; j_call: TRBJ1-5; cdr3_aa: CASSINRNQPQHF
v_call: TRBV5-1; j_call: TRBJ2-1; cdr3_aa: CASSSYRADNEQFF
v_call: TRBV4-3; j_call: TRBJ2-1; cdr3_aa: CASSQEGSNNEQFF
v_call: TRBV5-1; j_call: TRBJ2-7; cdr3_aa: CASSPGRYEQYF
v_call: TRBV4-1; j_call: TRBJ2-7; cdr3_aa: CASSTPGAGAYEQYF
v_call: TRBV7-3; j_call: TRBJ2-6; cdr3_aa: CASSSLGAGANVLTF
v_call: TRBV20-1; j_call: TRBJ1-4; cdr3_aa: CSAGRQHRLEKLFF
v_call: TRBV20-1; j_call: TRBJ2-7; cdr3_aa: CSATGTGIYEQYF
v_call: TRBV5-1; j_call: TRBJ2-1; cdr3_aa: CASSLVGGGNEQFF
v_call: TRBV5-4; j_call: TRBJ2-2; cdr3_aa: CASSKILAGDTGELFF
v_call: TRBV6-5; j_call: TRBJ1-1; cdr3_aa: CASSRGQLTEAFF
v_call: TRBV5-1; j_call: TRBJ2-5; cdr3_aa: CASSSTSGTWETQYF
v_call: TRBV29-1; j_call: TRBJ1-1; cdr3_aa: CSVESRLFTEAFF
v_call: TRBV28; j_call: TRBJ2-7; cdr3_aa: CASRSLGYEQYF
v_call: TRBV28; j_call: TRBJ2-5; cdr3_aa: CASSLTGTQETQYF
v_call: TRBV12-3/TRBV12-4; j_call: TRBJ1-1; cdr3_aa: CASSFGGWDTEAFF
v_call: TRBV7-6; j_call: TRBJ1-1; cdr3_aa: CASSLSGRVSAWNTEAFF
v_call: TRBV27; j_call: TRBJ2-7; cdr3_aa: CASSLSFPTSKFHYEQYF
v_call: TRBV7-3; j_call: TRBJ2-1; cdr3_aa: CASSSPTFGGEQFF
v_call: TRBV6-1; j_call: TRBJ2-7; cdr3_aa: CASRKAGLGLYEQYF
v_call: TRBV3-1; j_call: TRBJ2-1; cdr3_aa: CASSPRTSGEQFF
v_call: TRBV7-3; j_call: TRBJ2-7; cdr3_aa: CASSPGGLSYEQYF
v_call: TRBV4-1; j_call: TRBJ2-7; cdr3_aa: CASSQSYEQYF
v_call: TRBV6-2/TRBV6-3; j_call: TRBJ1-2; cdr3_aa: CASSYEDSYGYTF
v_call: TRBV6-5; j_call: TRBJ2-3; cdr3_aa: CASSYSITGGGADTQYF
v_call: TRBV5-1; j_call: TRBJ2-4; cdr3_aa: CASSLEGLRALAKNIQYF
v_call: TRBV20-1; j_call: TRBJ2-3; cdr3_aa: CSASPRTSGTDTQYF
v_call: TRBV20-1; j_call: TRBJ2-1; cdr3_aa: CSARPDRSNEQFF
v_call: TRBV27; j_call: TRBJ1-4; cdr3_aa: CASTSGQGKNEKLFF
v_call: TRBV9; j_call: TRBJ2-2; cdr3_aa: CASSVLAGELFF
v_call: TRBV12-3/TRBV12-4; j_call: TRBJ1-1; cdr3_aa: CASSQNPSDRVDTEAFF
v_call: TRBV13; j_call: TRBJ1-1; cdr3_aa: CASSLVRGQNTEAFF
v_call: TRBV12-3/TRBV12-4; j_call: TRBJ2-7; cdr3_aa: CASSLQGAVTSYEQYF
v_call: TRBV10-3; j_call: TRBJ1-6; cdr3_aa: CAIQGLESPLHF
v_call: TRBV29-1; j_call: TRBJ2-1; cdr3_aa: CSETSGAWGHNEQFF
v_call: TRBV28; j_call: TRBJ2-1; cdr3_aa: CASSIQMTGRSYNEQFF
v_call: TRBV20-1; j_call: TRBJ1-6; cdr3_aa: CSATGQFNSPLHF
v_call: TRBV5-5; j_call: TRBJ1-1; cdr3_aa: CASSHDPNTEAFF
v_call: TRBV24-1; j_call: TRBJ2-1; cdr3_aa: CATSDSTGTLHYNEQFF
v_call: TRBV5-1; j_call: TRBJ1-1; cdr3_aa: CASSSRTGQDTEAFF
v_call: TRBV4-3; j_call: TRBJ2-2; cdr3_aa: CASSRQVTNTGELFF
v_call: TRBV30; j_call: TRBJ2-3; cdr3_aa: CAWSFKANTQYF
v_call: TRBV20-1; j_call: TRBJ1-2; cdr3_aa: CSANSQGRNYDYTF
v_call: TRBV20-1; j_call: TRBJ1-6; cdr3_aa: CSAEQILSGRPLHF
v_call: TRBV7-6; j_call: TRBJ2-3; cdr3_aa: CASSSRTASSPDTQYF
v_call: TRBV7-2; j_call: TRBJ1-4; cdr3_aa: CASSLSKNEKLFF
v_call: TRBV7-9; j_call: TRBJ1-6; cdr3_aa: CASSLLGSYNSPLHF
v_call: TRBV4-1; j_call: TRBJ2-3; cdr3_aa: CASSPGPGLVIKDTQYF
v_call: TRBV6-5; j_call: TRBJ1-6; cdr3_aa: CASSSRSRSYNSPLHF